A selection of T cell receptor beta chains follows, all from one sample in a study of CD8 T cells in ankylosing spondylitis. Using its own MiXCR run on the 5' RACE reads, TCRdb lists one record per CDR3 protein. The table records hundreds of thousands of distinct CDR3 sequences, approximately 26% of them present only once. The sample taken for sequencing was blood, either unsorted or a sorted T cell fraction (not recorded which). These receptors were collected from a male donor with ankylosing spondylitis. Both conserved end residues are part of each CDR3. A D gene is named only where the DNA matches it firmly. Size is omitted from some rows. Given values are once, few, many or a class for expanded clones.

>TRBD1|TRBV25-1|TRBJ1-1|few
TGTGCCAGCGGCCGGGACAGGGGCCTGAACACTGAAGCTTTCTTT
CASGRDRGLNTEAFF
>.|TRBV20-1|TRBJ2-3|.
TGCAGTGCTAGTGCATCCCCGGGATCCACCGGAGATACGCAGTATTTT
CSASASPGSTGDTQYF
>.|TRBV6-1|TRBJ2-2|few
TGTGCCAGCAGCCCCACAGATCACACCGGGGAGCTGTTTTTT
CASSPTDHTGELFF
>.|TRBV10-3|TRBJ2-3|.
TGTGCCATCACGCGAACTTCCACAGATACGCAGTATTTT
CAITRTSTDTQYF
>TRBD2|TRBV7-9|TRBJ2-1|few
TGTGCCAGCAGCTTAGCGGTGAATAGCGGGGACTACAATGAGCAGTTCTTC
CASSLAVNSGDYNEQFF
>TRBD2|TRBV11-2|TRBJ2-1|.
TGTGCCAGCAGCGCCGAGAGACTAGCGGGAGGTGTTGAGCAGTTCTTC
CASSAERLAGGVEQFF
>.|TRBV4-2|TRBJ2-1|.
TGTGCCAGCAGCCAAGGAGGCGGGAAGCGCTCCTACAATGAGCAGTTCTTC
CASSQGGGKRSYNEQFF
>.|TRBV7-2|TRBJ1-5|.
TGTGCCAGCAGCTTAGACCCTATGGGACAGCCCCAGCATTTT
CASSLDPMGQPQHF
>.|TRBV10-3|TRBJ1-2|many
TGTGCCATCAGGGTACAGGGATCCACTAACTATGGCTACACCTTC
CAIRVQGSTNYGYTF
>.|TRBV18|TRBJ2-1|.
TGTGCCAGCTCACCACCAACCAAATATTACGATGAGCAGTTCTTC
CASSPPTKYYDEQFF
>.|TRBV20-1|TRBJ1-6|few
TGCAGTGCCCCCATTCCCTTATCGGGTTCACCCCTCCACTTT
CSAPIPLSGSPLHF
>.|TRBV4-2|TRBJ2-1|.
TGTGCCAGCAGCCAAGATATGCGGTACAATGAGCAGTTCTTC
CASSQDMRYNEQFF
>.|TRBV29-1|TRBJ2-5|few
TGCAGCGTAAAGCTAGCGTCGGTGGGAGAGACCCAGTACTTC
CSVKLASVGETQYF
>.|TRBV5-5|TRBJ2-1|.
TGTGCCAGCAGCACCGGGCAGAACTCCTACAATGAGCAGTTCTTC
CASSTGQNSYNEQFF
>.|TRBV7-2|TRBJ2-7|few
TGTGCCAGCAGCTTTACATCGGTCGAGAACGAGCAGTACTTC
CASSFTSVENEQYF
>TRBD1|TRBV15|TRBJ1-2|few
TGTGCCACCAGCACCGCAGGTCGGGCAGGGGGATATGGCTACACCTTC
CATSTAGRAGGYGYTF
>TRBD1|TRBV14|TRBJ1-2|.
TGTGCCAGCAGCCAAGAGACAGGGACCTATGGCTACACCTTC
CASSQETGTYGYTF
>.|TRBV9|TRBJ1-5|few
TGTGCCAGCAGCGCCTATGGAAATCAGCCCCAGCATTTT
CASSAYGNQPQHF
>.|TRBV6-1|TRBJ1-1|few
TGTGCCAGCAGGGAAGAATTGAACACTGAAGCTTTCTTT
CASREELNTEAFF
>.|TRBV5-1|TRBJ2-7|.
TGCGCCAGCAGCCACACCTCCCGAAGCGAGCAGTACTTC
CASSHTSRSEQYF
>.|TRBV20-1|TRBJ1-1|.
TGCAGTGTGTGCCGGGACTATATGAACACTGAAGCTTTCTTT
CSVCRDYMNTEAFF
>TRBD2|TRBV20-1|TRBJ2-3|.
TGCAGTGCACCGTTAGCGGGGCACACAGATACGCAGTATTTT
CSAPLAGHTDTQYF
>.|TRBV2|TRBJ1-1|.
TGTGCCAGCAGTGTCACCACTGAAGCTTTCTTT
CASSVTTEAFF
>TRBD1|TRBV20-1|TRBJ1-4|.
TGCAGTGCTAGAGATCGACAGGGAGATGAAAAACTGTTTTTT
CSARDRQGDEKLFF
>TRBD2|TRBV11-2|TRBJ2-1|.
TGTGCCAGCAGCTCGAGCGGGGGTGGCCAGTTCTTC
CASSSSGGGQFF
>.|TRBV7-2|TRBJ1-5|few
TGTGCCAGCAGATCAGGGTTCCAGCCCCAGCATTTT
CASRSGFQPQHF
>.|TRBV20-1|TRBJ2-2|many
TGCAGTGCTAGGAGCGGGAACACCGGGGAGCTGTTTTTT
CSARSGNTGELFF
>.|TRBV5-1|TRBJ1-2|.
TGCGCCAGCAGCGTTGAGGGAAGTAACTATGGCTACACCTTC
CASSVEGSNYGYTF
>.|TRBV9|TRBJ2-3|.
TGTGCCAGCAGCGTGACCCCTGGCACAGATACGCAGTATTTT
CASSVTPGTDTQYF